The clone carrying this T cell receptor (beta chain) showed up many times. The data stem from a study of T cells in Graves' hyperthyroidism and ophthalmopathy. Germline V lookup: CDR1 SEHNR, CDR2 FQNEAQ (reference sequence). The CDR3 totals 14 residues. The germline V and J ends were trimmed by 3 bases and 8 bases, with 16 bases remaining between them. Researchers amplified the TCR beta CDR3 regions from RNA transcripts. HTBI primers were used for first-round RT-PCR of the TCR CDR3. One entry per CDR3 protein, called by TCRdb with MiXCR from the multiplex PCR reads. Counted here are 600,000 to 700,000 distinct CDR3 sequences, about 45% occurring once; the ten biggest clones make up more than 7%.

The chain joins TRBV7-9 to TRBJ1-2, with D unresolved. The sequence came from an adult man with Graves' disease, either hyperthyroidism or ophthalmopathy (not recorded which). The sample consisted of peripheral blood or thyroid tissue (not recorded which). The CDR3 DNA reads TGTGCCAGCAGCTTGGTAGGGTTTGATTCCGGCTACACCTTC. Translating gives CASSLVGFDSGYTF. Looking up the rest from reference TRBV7-9 and TRBJ1-2 gives the full variable domain: DTGVSQNPRHKITKRGQNVTFRCDPISEHNRLYWYRQTLGQGPEFLTYFQNEAQLEKSRLLSDRFSAERPKGSFSTLEIQRTEQGDSAMYLCASSLVGFDSGYTFGSGTRLTVV.